This T cell receptor beta chain was recorded in a study of blood T cell repertoires in COVID-19. Generated by immunoSEQ multiplex PCR, the TCRdb table keeps only in-frame clones and is missing some. This table has 60,000 to 65,000 clones, about 77% appearing once. With 1 base removed from V and 9 bases from J, the gap between germline ends came to 13 bases. Germline CDR1 SGHAT, CDR2 FQNNGV. The CDR3 sequence is 15 residues long. The sequence was collected from a human donor in a cohort sampled during active COVID-19. The specimen sequenced was peripheral blood. The gene calls are TRBV11-2 and TRBJ1-6, with D perhaps matching TRBD1 (6 bases). The CDR3: CASSLARRGTSPLHF. DNA of the CDR3: TGTGCCAGCAGCTTAGCCCGAAGGGGGACTTCACCCCTCCACTTT.